These 2 T cell receptor beta chains originate from one sample sequenced in a study of tumor-infiltrating lymphocytes in localized non-small cell lung cancer. Assay used: immunoSEQ multiplex PCR; TCRdb lists only in-frame clones, some missing. This sample yields 14,000 or so clones, of which around 65% are seen a single time; around 20% belongs to the top ten. Sequenced input: uninvolved lung tissue not adjacent to the tumor. All receptors derive from a human donor with non-small cell lung cancer.

The chain is built from TRBV5-6 and TRBJ1-1; D perhaps matches TRBD1 (5 bases). CDR1 and CDR2 from the germline V gene are SGHDT and YYEEEE. Trimming took off 3 bases at V and 10 bases at J, with 22 bases between the two ends. The CDR3 has 15 residues. The CDR3 nucleotides are TGTGCCAGCAGCTGGTCAAAGCTTACCGGGGCGAGAGCTTTCTTT. Translation: CASSWSKLTGARAFF.

The CDR3 bases are TGTGCCAGCAGCTTGGGACTGGACAGCACAGATACGCAGTATTTT. Translation gives CASSLGLDSTDTQYF. The chain carries TRBV7-9 and TRBJ2-3; D is perhaps TRBD2 (6 bases). Germline assignment: CDR1 SEHNR and CDR2 FQNEAQ (reference sequence). The CDR3 sequence is 15 residues long. Deletions cut 3 bases from V and 0 bases from J, with 10 bases between.